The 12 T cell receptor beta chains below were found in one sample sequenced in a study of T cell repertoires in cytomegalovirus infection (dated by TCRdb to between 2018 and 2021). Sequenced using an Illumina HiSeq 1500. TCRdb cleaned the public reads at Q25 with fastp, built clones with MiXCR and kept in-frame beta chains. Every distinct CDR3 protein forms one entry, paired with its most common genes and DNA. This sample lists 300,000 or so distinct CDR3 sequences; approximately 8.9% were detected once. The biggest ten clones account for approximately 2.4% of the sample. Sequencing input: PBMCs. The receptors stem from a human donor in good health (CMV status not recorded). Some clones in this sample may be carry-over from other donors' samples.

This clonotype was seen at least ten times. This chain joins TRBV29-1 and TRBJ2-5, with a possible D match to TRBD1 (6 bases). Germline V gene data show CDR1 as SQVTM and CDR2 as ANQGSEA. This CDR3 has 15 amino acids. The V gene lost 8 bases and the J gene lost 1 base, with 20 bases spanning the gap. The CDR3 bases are TGCAGCTTCACAGGGCCACCCCTCTTCCAAGAGACCCAGTACTTC. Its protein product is CSFTGPPLFQETQYF. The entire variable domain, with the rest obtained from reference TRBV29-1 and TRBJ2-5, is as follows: SAVISQKPSRDICQRGTSLTIQCQVDSQVTMMFWYRQQPGQSLTLIATANQGSEATYESGFVIDKFPISRPNLTFSTLTVSNMSPEDSSIYLCSFTGPPLFQETQYFGPGTRLLVL.

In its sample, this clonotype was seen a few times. The chain's CDR3 is CASSLGTGGFYEQYF. The CDR3 nucleotides are TGTGCCAGCAGTTTGGGGACAGGAGGGTTCTACGAGCAGTACTTC. This chain joins TRBV28 and TRBJ2-7, with 8 bases identical to TRBD1. Trimming removed 3 bases from V and 3 bases from J; junction bases left unmatched: 7. Germline V lookup: CDR1 MDHEN, CDR2 SYDVKM. The CDR3 totals 15 residues.

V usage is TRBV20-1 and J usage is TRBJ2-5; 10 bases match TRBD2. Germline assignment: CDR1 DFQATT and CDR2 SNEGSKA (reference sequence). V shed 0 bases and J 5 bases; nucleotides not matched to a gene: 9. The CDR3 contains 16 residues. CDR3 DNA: TGCAGTGCTAGAGACAAAAGCGGGGGGGCCGTTGAGACCCAGTACTTC. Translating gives CSARDKSGGAVETQYF.

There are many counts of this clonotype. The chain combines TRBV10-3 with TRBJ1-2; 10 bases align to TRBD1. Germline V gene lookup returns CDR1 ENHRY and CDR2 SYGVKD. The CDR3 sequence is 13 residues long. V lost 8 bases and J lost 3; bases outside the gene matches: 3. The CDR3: CAIGGQGDYGYTF. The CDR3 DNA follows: TGTGCCATCGGTGGACAGGGGGACTATGGCTACACCTTC.

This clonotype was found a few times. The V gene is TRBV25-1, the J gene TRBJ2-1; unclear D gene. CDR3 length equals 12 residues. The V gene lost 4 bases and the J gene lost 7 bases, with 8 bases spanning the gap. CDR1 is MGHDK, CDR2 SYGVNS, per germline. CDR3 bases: TGTGCCAGCAGTGTTAGTAAAAATGAGCAGTTCTTC. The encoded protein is CASSVSKNEQFF.

CDR3: CSGKYQETQYF. CDR3 DNA: TGCAGCGGTAAATACCAAGAGACCCAGTACTTC. This chain links TRBV29-1 with TRBJ2-5; D is unclear. Germline CDR1 SQVTM, CDR2 ANQGSEA. The CDR3 consists of 11 residues. V was trimmed by 7 bases and J by 0 bases, leaving 6 bases between them.

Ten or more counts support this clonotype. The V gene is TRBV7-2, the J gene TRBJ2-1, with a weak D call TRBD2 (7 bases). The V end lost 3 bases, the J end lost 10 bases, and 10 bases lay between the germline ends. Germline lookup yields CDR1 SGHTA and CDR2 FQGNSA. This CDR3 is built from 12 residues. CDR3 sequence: CASSFRGGEQFF. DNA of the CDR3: TGTGCCAGCAGCTTTAGGGGGGGCGAGCAGTTCTTC.

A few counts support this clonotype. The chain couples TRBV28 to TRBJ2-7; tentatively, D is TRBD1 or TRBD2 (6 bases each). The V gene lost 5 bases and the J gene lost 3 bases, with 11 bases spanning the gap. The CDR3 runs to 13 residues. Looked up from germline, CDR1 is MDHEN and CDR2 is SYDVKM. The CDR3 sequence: CASSPGGLYEQYV. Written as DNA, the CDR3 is TGTGCCAGCAGTCCCGGGGGCCTCTACGAGCAGTACGTC.

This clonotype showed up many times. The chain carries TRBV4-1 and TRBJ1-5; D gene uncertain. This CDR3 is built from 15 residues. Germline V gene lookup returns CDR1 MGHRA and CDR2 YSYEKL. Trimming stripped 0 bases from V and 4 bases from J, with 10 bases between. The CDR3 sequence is CASSQDNSANQPQHF. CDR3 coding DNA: TGCGCCAGCAGCCAAGATAACAGCGCAAATCAGCCCCAGCATTTT.

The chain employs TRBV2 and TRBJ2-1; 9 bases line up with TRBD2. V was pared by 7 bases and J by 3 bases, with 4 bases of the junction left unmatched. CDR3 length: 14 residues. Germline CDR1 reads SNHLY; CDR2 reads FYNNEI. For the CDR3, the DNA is TGTGCCAGCAAGAGCGGGGGGAACTACAATGAGCAGTTCTTC. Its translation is CASKSGGNYNEQFF.

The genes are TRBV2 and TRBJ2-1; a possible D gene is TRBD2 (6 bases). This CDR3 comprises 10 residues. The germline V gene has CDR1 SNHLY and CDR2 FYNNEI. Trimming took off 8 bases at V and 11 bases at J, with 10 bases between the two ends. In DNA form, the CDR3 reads TGTGCCAGCGGGGGGAGTCAGCAGTTCTTC. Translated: CASGGSQQFF.

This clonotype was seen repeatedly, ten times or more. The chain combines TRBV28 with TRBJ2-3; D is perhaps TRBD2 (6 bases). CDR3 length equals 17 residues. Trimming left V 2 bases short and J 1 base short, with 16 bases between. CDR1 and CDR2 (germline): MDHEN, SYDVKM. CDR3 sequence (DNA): TGTGCCAGCAGTTTACGCTTGACTAGTACCCGCACAGATACGCAGTATTTT. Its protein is CASSLRLTSTRTDTQYF.